This T cell receptor (beta chain) was recovered during a study of T cell repertoires in cytomegalovirus infection. Turning to the study itself: The authors relied on CMV epitopes, both recently identified HLA-C-restricted and well-studied HLA-B-restricted. Public TCR beta signatures provided an indication of both CMV infection and a matching HLA type.

Broader study findings: Within the response measured ex vivo, HLA-C-restricted CMV-specific TCR beta clonotypes were dominant. Using cumulative public TCR beta family frequency, the authors identified those who carried CMV together with the relevant HLA.

TCRdb fed the reads into MiXCR, producing one record per CDR3 protein. The profile covers some 350,000 distinct CDR3 sequences, with 29% appearing a single time and 20% taken by the ten largest. In the case of this clonotype: Its cognate antigen is unknown.

V shed 3 bases and J 7 bases; nucleotides not matched to a gene: 6. The CDR3 has 13 amino acids. The germline gives CDR1 SGHRS, CDR2 YFSETQ. The genes are TRBV5-1 and TRBJ1-2, with 7 bases lining up with TRBD1. The source is a human donor in good health (CMV status not recorded). Some clones in this sample may be carry-over from other donors' samples. The sequenced sample was cultured PBMCs, obtained from culture after CMV antigen stimulation. The CDR3 sequence is CASSSRGSGGYTF. The CDR3 DNA is TGCGCCAGCAGCTCCAGGGGGTCAGGTGGCTACACCTTC.